This TCR beta chain was recovered during a study of blood T cell repertoires in COVID-19. Whole-study context: Researchers got acute and convalescent COVID-19 samples from the United States, Italy and Spain. From T cells, B-cell-depleted T cells, or PBMCs came the material, which was cDNA or gDNA.

This clone was seen a handful of times. In the original analysis: Estimation of nucleated cell counts relied on the amplification of reference gene primers. Using immunoSEQ multiplex PCR, the repertoire was profiled, and TCRdb retains in-frame clones only, with some absent. The DNA gave D and trimming, while V, J and clone size come from that table. The table shows approximately 76,000 clones, with around four fifths occurring only once. Germline V lookup: CDR1 SGHRS, CDR2 YFSETQ. With 4 bases removed from V and 10 bases from J, the gap between germline ends came to 12 bases. CDR3 length equals 12 residues.

The clonotype was recovered from an elderly man with active or convalescent COVID-19. Sample: peripheral blood. The chain uses TRBV5-1 and TRBJ2-1; D is perhaps TRBD2 (5 bases). CDR3 DNA: TGCGCCAGCAGCCTCACTAGAGACGAGCAGTTCTTC. It yields the protein CASSLTRDEQFF.